This TCR beta chain came from a study of cytomegalovirus exposure and HLA in healthy donors. Background on the study: Assignment to the Caucasian-associated ancestry cluster applied to around 76% of the approximately 420 genotyped donors. Study results and limitations: Specificity for CMV antigens was confirmed in vitro for three of the CMV-associated chains. A later analysis associated 16,951 TCR beta sequences with HLA alleles at a 0.05 false discovery rate.

This clone was counted once. Its antigen is not identified. Germline V gives CDR1 SNHLY, CDR2 FYNNEI. The ends were cut back, 6 bases at V and 0 bases at J, with 11 bases in the middle. The CDR3 totals 14 residues. Amplification used 60 Vbeta primers and 13 Jbeta primers. Generated by immunoSEQ multiplex PCR, the TCRdb table keeps only in-frame clones and is missing some. The sample lists about 210,000 clones, approximately 80% occurring once. The chain combines TRBV2 with TRBJ1-1; D is perhaps TRBD1 (6 bases). The source material was PBMCs. The clonotype originates from a woman aged 30 to 39 in good health and CMV-seropositive. CDR3 protein: CASRTQGLNTEAFF. The CDR3 DNA follows: TGTGCCAGCAGGACACAGGGACTGAACACTGAAGCTTTCTTT.